These 11 T cell receptor beta chains share one sample of origin, sequenced in a study of blood T cell repertoires in COVID-19 (dated by TCRdb to 2020 to 2021). Libraries were built with the immunoSEQ multiplex PCR assay. What TCRdb holds here is the immuneACCESS table cut down to in-frame rearrangements. Part of the clones is not present; checked against another copy, under half of the missing clones reflect an unresolved V gene, and the others are unexplained. The sample profile shows roughly 200,000 clones; 75% to 90% of them were found once. The ten most abundant clones make up roughly 8.2% of the sample. The sequencing sample was made of peripheral blood. The receptors were sampled from a woman of 80 years or more with COVID-19, enrolled during active disease.

V usage is TRBV7-2 and J usage is TRBJ1-1, with D possibly matching TRBD1 (6 bases). Trimming took 4 bases from V and 4 from J, leaving 16 bases between them. Germline CDR1 SGHTA, CDR2 FQGNSA. The CDR3 has 15 residues. CDR3 loop: CASSSQGGGSTEAFF. DNA of the CDR3: TGTGCCAGCAGCTCTCAAGGGGGGGGGAGCACTGAAGCTTTCTTT.

Judged by abundance, this clone is medium-sized (0.01 to 0.1%). The rearrangement links TRBV7-2 to TRBJ2-7; D not certain. The germline V gene has CDR1 SGHTA and CDR2 FQGNSA. There are 15 residues in the CDR3. V lost 0 bases and J lost 0, with 9 bases in between. The CDR3 here is CASSLAGSDSYEQYF. For the CDR3, the DNA is TGTGCCAGCAGCTTAGCGGGCTCGGACTCCTACGAGCAGTACTTC.

The V and J genes are TRBV27 and TRBJ2-6; TRBD2 matches at 12 bases. The CDR3 consists of 20 residues. Germline V gives CDR1 MNHEY, CDR2 SMNVEV (reference sequence). The J segment lost 0 bases and the V segment lost 2 bases, leaving 8 bases of the junction unmatched. CDR3 loop: CASSLPRETSGSSGANVLTF. CDR3 in DNA: TGTGCCAGCAGTTTACCGCGTGAGACTAGCGGGAGCTCTGGGGCCAACGTCCTGACTTTC.

The chain joins TRBV27 to TRBJ2-1, with a weak D call TRBD1 (5 bases). V was shortened by 3 bases and J by 6 bases, with 6 bases between the two germline ends. The CDR3 is 12 amino acids. Germline CDR1 MNHEY, CDR2 SMNVEV (reference sequence). CDR3 protein: CASSFQGNEQFF. The CDR3 DNA reads as TGTGCCAGCAGTTTCCAGGGCAATGAGCAGTTCTTC.

The genes are TRBV24-1 and TRBJ1-2; TRBD1 matches 7 bases. V lost 3 bases to trimming and J lost 4 bases; unmatched junction nucleotides: 7. The germline gives CDR1 KGHDR, CDR2 SFDVKD. The CDR3 consists of 15 residues. As DNA, the CDR3 is TGTGCCACCAGTGATCCCGGGACAGCAATCTATGGCTACACCTTC. It yields the protein CATSDPGTAIYGYTF.

This chain links TRBV7-8 with TRBJ2-1; 10 nucleotides align to TRBD1. Germline V lookup: CDR1 SGHVS, CDR2 FQNEAQ. The junction had 11 bases not matched to a gene; V was cut back by 5 bases and J by 10 bases. This CDR3 is 15 amino acids long. The CDR3, as DNA: TGTGCCAGCAGCCTGGGACAGGGGATTCTCAGGGAGCAGTTCTTC. Protein: CASSLGQGILREQFF. The whole variable domain, filled in from reference TRBV7-8 and TRBJ2-1, reads GAGVSQSPRYKVAKRGQDVALRCDPISGHVSLFWYQQALGQGPEFLTYFQNEAQLDKSGLPSDRFFAERPEGSVSTLKIQRTQQEDSAVYLCASSLGQGILREQFFGPGTRLTVL.

This clone was counted once. The V call is TRBV30, the J call TRBJ2-5, with D unresolved. V was pared by 0 bases and J by 1 base, with 9 bases between. This CDR3 is 14 amino acids long. In germline, CDR1 is GTSNPN, CDR2 SVGIG (reference sequence). The DNA of the CDR3 is TGTGCCTGGAGTGTGAGGTTAACCCAAGAGACCCAGTACTTC. This codes for CAWSVRLTQETQYF.

CDR3 residues: CASSVSSGRVNEQFF. The CDR3 bases are TGTGCCAGCAGCGTATCTAGCGGGAGAGTAAATGAGCAGTTCTTC. The V call is TRBV9, the J call TRBJ2-1, with 10 bases that match TRBD2. The germline V gene encodes CDR1 SGDLS and CDR2 YYNGEE. J gave up 7 bases and V 1 base, and 5 bases lay outside the gene matches. CDR3 length equals 15 residues. Full variable domain (rest looked up from reference TRBV9 and TRBJ2-1): DSGVTQTPKHLITATGQRVTLRCSPRSGDLSVYWYQQSLDQGLQFLIQYYNGEERAKGNILERFSAQQFPDLHSELNLSSLELGDSALYFCASSVSSGRVNEQFFGPGTRLTVL.

The chain uses TRBV30 and TRBJ2-1; 8 bases line up with TRBD2. Germline CDR1 reads GTSNPN; CDR2 reads SVGIG (reference sequence). This CDR3 region has 14 residues. J was trimmed by 8 bases and V by 0 bases; bases with no gene match: 6. DNA of the CDR3: TGTGCCTGGAGTGTTGGGACTAGTAGAGATGAGCAGTTCTTC. It translates to CAWSVGTSRDEQFF.

This clone was picked up a small number of times. Here the CDR3 reads CASSLTGAHQPQHF. The CDR3 DNA reads TGTGCCAGCAGCTTAACAGGGGCGCATCAGCCCCAGCATTTT. The chain couples TRBV5-6 to TRBJ1-5, with 7 bases identical to TRBD1. Germline loops: CDR1 SGHDT, CDR2 YYEEEE. The CDR3 has 14 residues. Germline trimming cut 2 bases from V and 5 bases from J; bases unmatched to any gene: 4.

V usage is TRBV18 and J usage is TRBJ1-3, with a tentative D call TRBD1 (6 bases). Trimming took 5 bases from V and 0 from J, leaving 8 bases between them. From germline, CDR1 is KGHSH and CDR2 LQKENI. The CDR3 loop spans 14 amino acids. CDR3 sequence: CASSTDSSGNTIYF. The CDR3 nucleotides are TGTGCCAGCTCAACGGACAGCTCTGGAAACACCATATATTTT. Based on the CDR3 plus reference TRBV18 and TRBJ1-3, the full variable domain is NAGVMQNPRHLVRRRGQEARLRCSPMKGHSHVYWYRQLPEEGLKFMVYLQKENIIDESGMPKERFSAEFPKEGPSILRIQQVVRGDSAAYFCASSTDSSGNTIYFGEGSWLTVV.